The entry below describes one T cell receptor (beta chain). Only in-frame clones appear in the TCRdb table, and some are missing; sequencing was by immunoSEQ multiplex PCR. The table lists around 6,000 clones, around 81% of them singletons. The sample comes from a study of tumor-infiltrating lymphocytes in localized non-small cell lung cancer. This receptor was taken from a human donor with non-small cell lung cancer. Sequenced input: lung tumor tissue.

CDR3 sequence: CSVEDRSAQGTEAFF. CDR3 bases: TGCAGCGTTGAAGATCGGTCGGCCCAGGGCACTGAAGCTTTCTTT. The gene calls are TRBV29-1 and TRBJ1-1; D is perhaps TRBD1 (5 bases). Trimming left V 0 bases short and J 4 bases short, with 15 bases between. The length of the CDR3 is 15 residues. Germline V gene data show CDR1 as SQVTM and CDR2 as ANQGSEA.